This T cell receptor (beta chain) was retrieved from a study of blood T cell repertoires in COVID-19. J lost 6 bases, V lost 4 bases, and 8 bases had no gene match. Germline-derived CDR1 and CDR2 are SGHRS and YFSETQ. There are 14 residues in the CDR3. How the authors handled the data: From reference gene primer amplification, estimates of nucleated cell counts were derived. Clones were read by immunoSEQ multiplex PCR, and TCRdb kept only the in-frame ones, dropping some. V and J calls and clone size are given by that table; D and trimming were obtained from the DNA. This sample has about 130,000 clones; around 81% occur once, and the top ten carry approximately 11%.

The TCR was taken from a human donor in a cohort sampled during active COVID-19. Sequencing was performed on peripheral blood. The chain is built from TRBV5-1 and TRBJ2-5; 8 nucleotides match TRBD1. The CDR3 here is CASSPGDRMKTQYF. CDR3 nucleotides: TGCGCCAGCAGCCCCGGGGACAGGATGAAGACCCAGTACTTC.